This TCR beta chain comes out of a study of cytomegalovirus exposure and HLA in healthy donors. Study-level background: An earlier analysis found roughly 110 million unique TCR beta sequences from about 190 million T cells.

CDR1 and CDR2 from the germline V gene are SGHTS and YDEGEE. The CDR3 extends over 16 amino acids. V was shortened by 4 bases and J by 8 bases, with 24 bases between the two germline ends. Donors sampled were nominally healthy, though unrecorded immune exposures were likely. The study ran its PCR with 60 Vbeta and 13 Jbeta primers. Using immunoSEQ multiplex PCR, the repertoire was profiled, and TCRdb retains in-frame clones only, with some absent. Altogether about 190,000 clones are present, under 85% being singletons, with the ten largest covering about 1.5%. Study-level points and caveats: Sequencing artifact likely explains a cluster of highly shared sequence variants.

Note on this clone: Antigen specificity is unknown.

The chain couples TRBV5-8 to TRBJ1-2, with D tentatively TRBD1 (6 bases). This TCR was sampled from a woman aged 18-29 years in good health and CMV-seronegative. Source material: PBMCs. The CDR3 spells CASSPRGPIPITGYTF. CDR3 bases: TGTGCCAGCAGCCCGCGGGGGCCAATCCCTATTACGGGCTACACCTTC.